A selection of T cell receptor beta chains follows, all from one sample in a study of CD8 T cells in Susac syndrome. TCRdb itself ran the immunoSEQ multiplex PCR reads through MiXCR, one entry per CDR3 protein. The data show about 300,000 distinct CDR3 sequences, about 90% seen once. The specimen sequenced was CD4+ T cells from PBMCs. The source is a human donor with multiple sclerosis. Each CDR3 is given with its conserved first and last residue. The order of the fields is clone size, J gene, D gene, V gene, CDR3 protein, CDR3 DNA. D genes are given only for firm matches. Where a row states a size, it is once, few, many or the class of an expanded clone; other rows omit it.

clone_size: .
j_call: TRBJ2-3
d_call: TRBD2
v_call: TRBV20-1
cdr3_aa: CSYIPGLAGTTDTQYF
cdr3_nt: TGCAGTTACATACCGGGACTAGCGGGAACCACAGATACGCAGTATTTT

clone_size: once
j_call: TRBJ2-7
d_call: .
v_call: TRBV6-2/TRBV6-3
cdr3_aa: CASSRPGLGPYEQYF
cdr3_nt: TGTGCCAGCAGTCGACCGGGCCTCGGGCCCTACGAGCAGTACTTC

clone_size: .
j_call: TRBJ2-1
d_call: TRBD1
v_call: TRBV7-3
cdr3_aa: CASSSRTGSSYNEQFF
cdr3_nt: TGTGCCAGCAGCTCCCGGACAGGGAGCTCCTACAATGAGCAGTTCTTC

clone_size: .
j_call: TRBJ2-7
d_call: TRBD2
v_call: TRBV27
cdr3_aa: CASSSLTSVHEQYF
cdr3_nt: TGTGCCAGCAGTTCGCTGACTAGCGTCCACGAGCAGTACTTC

clone_size: .
j_call: TRBJ2-7
d_call: .
v_call: TRBV14
cdr3_aa: CASSQDPRMWGYEQYF
cdr3_nt: TGTGCCAGCAGCCAAGATCCAAGGATGTGGGGTTACGAGCAGTACTTC

clone_size: once
j_call: TRBJ2-5
d_call: .
v_call: TRBV20-1
cdr3_aa: CSAKRLLQETQYF
cdr3_nt: TGCAGTGCTAAACGACTCCTTCAAGAGACCCAGTACTTC

clone_size: .
j_call: TRBJ2-5
d_call: TRBD2
v_call: TRBV29-1
cdr3_aa: CSVGRIAGTQETQYF
cdr3_nt: TGCAGCGTTGGAAGGATAGCGGGAACTCAAGAGACCCAGTACTTC

clone_size: .
j_call: TRBJ1-2
d_call: .
v_call: TRBV20-1
cdr3_aa: CSAPAPDRIYGYTF
cdr3_nt: TGCAGTGCTCCCGCCCCCGACAGGATCTATGGCTACACCTTC

clone_size: few
j_call: TRBJ2-2
d_call: TRBD1
v_call: TRBV11-3
cdr3_aa: CASRHRGSTGELFF
cdr3_nt: TGTGCCAGCAGACACAGGGGAAGCACCGGGGAGCTGTTTTTT

clone_size: .
j_call: TRBJ2-7
d_call: TRBD1
v_call: TRBV6-5
cdr3_aa: CASRSGTGYPAQYF
cdr3_nt: TGTGCCAGCAGGTCAGGGACAGGGTACCCTGCGCAGTACTTC

clone_size: .
j_call: TRBJ2-5
d_call: .
v_call: TRBV7-6
cdr3_aa: CASSPLQVRETQYF
cdr3_nt: TGTGCCAGCAGCCCGTTACAGGTCCGGGAGACCCAGTACTTC

clone_size: .
j_call: TRBJ2-1
d_call: .
v_call: TRBV7-9
cdr3_aa: CASSLDRSSYNEQFF
cdr3_nt: TGTGCCAGCAGCTTAGATAGGAGCTCCTACAATGAGCAGTTCTTC

clone_size: .
j_call: TRBJ2-1
d_call: .
v_call: TRBV4-3
cdr3_aa: CASSQGTVRDSYNEQFF
cdr3_nt: TGCGCCAGCAGCCAGGGAACAGTGCGGGACTCCTACAATGAGCAGTTCTTC

clone_size: .
j_call: TRBJ2-7
d_call: .
v_call: TRBV7-9
cdr3_aa: CASSLDPHFDEQYF
cdr3_nt: TGTGCCAGCAGCTTAGACCCACATTTCGACGAGCAGTACTTC

clone_size: .
j_call: TRBJ1-5
d_call: .
v_call: TRBV2
cdr3_aa: CTSSEFGSNQPQHF
cdr3_nt: TGTACCAGCAGTGAATTCGGGAGCAATCAGCCCCAGCATTTT

clone_size: once
j_call: TRBJ2-1
d_call: .
v_call: TRBV9
cdr3_aa: CASSVEATAYNEQFF
cdr3_nt: TGTGCCAGCAGCGTAGAAGCGACTGCCTACAATGAGCAGTTCTTC

clone_size: once
j_call: TRBJ1-2
d_call: .
v_call: TRBV12-3/TRBV12-4
cdr3_aa: CASRILPGRGTSYGYTF
cdr3_nt: TGTGCCAGCAGAATACTCCCGGGCAGGGGAACCAGCTATGGCTACACCTTC

clone_size: .
j_call: TRBJ2-7
d_call: TRBD2
v_call: TRBV20-1
cdr3_aa: CSARDSGRAAYEQYF
cdr3_nt: TGCAGTGCTAGGGATAGCGGGAGGGCCGCCTACGAGCAGTACTTC

clone_size: .
j_call: TRBJ2-4
d_call: TRBD2
v_call: TRBV20-1
cdr3_aa: CSAPPRSGGASIQYF
cdr3_nt: TGCAGTGCCCCTCCCCGTAGCGGGGGGGCCTCCATTCAGTACTTC

clone_size: once
j_call: TRBJ2-1
d_call: TRBD1
v_call: TRBV29-1
cdr3_aa: CSFSGQGGNEQFF
cdr3_nt: TGCAGCTTTTCGGGACAGGGGGGCAATGAGCAGTTCTTC

clone_size: .
j_call: TRBJ1-2
d_call: .
v_call: TRBV5-1
cdr3_aa: CASSPGPGSYGYTF
cdr3_nt: TGCGCCAGCAGCCCGGGGCCAGGGAGCTATGGCTACACCTTC

clone_size: .
j_call: TRBJ1-1
d_call: .
v_call: TRBV19
cdr3_aa: CASSPQAGRKLVSLTNTEAFF
cdr3_nt: TGTGCCAGTAGTCCTCAGGCAGGGAGGAAACTCGTCTCTCTAACGAACACTGAAGCTTTCTTT

clone_size: .
j_call: TRBJ2-5
d_call: TRBD2
v_call: TRBV29-1
cdr3_aa: CSVEVTGTSIQETQYF
cdr3_nt: TGCAGCGTTGAAGTCACCGGGACTAGCATACAAGAGACCCAGTACTTC

clone_size: .
j_call: TRBJ2-5
d_call: .
v_call: TRBV5-4
cdr3_aa: CASSLIATQETQYF
cdr3_nt: TGTGCCAGCAGCTTAATAGCGACCCAAGAGACCCAGTACTTC

clone_size: .
j_call: TRBJ1-1
d_call: .
v_call: TRBV6-5
cdr3_aa: CAGPQSRRSTEAFF
cdr3_nt: TGTGCCGGACCTCAAAGCAGGAGAAGCACTGAAGCTTTCTTT

clone_size: .
j_call: TRBJ1-2
d_call: .
v_call: TRBV5-6
cdr3_aa: CASSLLGVVQNYGYTF
cdr3_nt: TGTGCCAGCAGCTTGTTGGGGGTGGTGCAAAACTATGGCTACACCTTC

clone_size: .
j_call: TRBJ2-1
d_call: .
v_call: TRBV7-9
cdr3_aa: CASSSQNSANHYNEQFF
cdr3_nt: TGTGCCAGCAGCTCCCAAAATTCCGCAAACCACTACAATGAGCAGTTCTTC

clone_size: .
j_call: TRBJ1-1
d_call: .
v_call: TRBV6-2/TRBV6-3
cdr3_aa: CASSLPIINLGNTEAFF
cdr3_nt: TGTGCCAGCAGTCTCCCAATAATCAACCTGGGAAACACTGAAGCTTTCTTT

clone_size: once
j_call: TRBJ2-1
d_call: .
v_call: TRBV10-3
cdr3_aa: CAISERGNEQFF
cdr3_nt: TGTGCCATCAGTGAGAGGGGAAATGAGCAGTTCTTC